This TCR beta chain appears in the sequencing data of a study of beta chain features in type 1 diabetes. Study results and limitations: Insertions at VDJ junctions were less frequent in type 1 diabetes patients. These patients also deleted more nucleotides at the same junctions.

Points on this clone: Its antigen is as yet unknown.

The CDR3 has 14 residues. Germline V gene lookup returns CDR1 LNHDA and CDR2 SQIVND (reference sequence). Trimming pared 2 bases from V and 10 bases from J, leaving 15 bases between. What was sequenced were expressed TCRB transcripts, since all of the isolated RNA had been reverse transcribed. Assay: immunoSEQ multiplex PCR; the TCRdb copy retains only in-frame clones and omits some. This sample has under 450,000 clones, with around 13% found just once. The sample consisted of naive CD4+ T cells from blood. This TCR was recovered from a man aged 25 to 45 in good health. The J gene is TRBJ2-1, the V gene TRBV19; unclear D gene. CDR3 sequence: CASSISALQQEQFF. As DNA, the CDR3 is TGTGCCAGTAGTATATCCGCACTTCAGCAGGAGCAGTTCTTC.